A selection of T cell receptor beta chains follows, all from one sample in a study of cytomegalovirus exposure and HLA in healthy donors. Here immunoSEQ multiplex PCR was the method, and the copy in TCRdb shows in-frame clones only, minus some. This sample has about 97,000 clones, with roughly four fifths found just once. Sequences were obtained from PBMCs. Receptors were obtained from a man aged 35 to 55 in good health and CMV-seronegative. CDR3s include the opening cysteine and the closing phenylalanine or tryptophan. The D gene is left open where the match is weak. Not every row has a clone size; where given, it reads once, few, many or a size class.

clone_size j_call v_call d_call cdr3_nt cdr3_aa
- TRBJ2-2 TRBV15 TRBD1 TGTGCCACCAGCACCCTCGGACAGGGGGCGACCGGGGAGCTGTTTTTT CATSTLGQGATGELFF
few TRBJ2-2 TRBV5-1 - TGCGCCAGCAGCTTGGGGACACCGAACACCGGGGAGCTGTTTTTT CASSLGTPNTGELFF
- TRBJ2-5 TRBV11-3 - TGTGCCAGCAGCCCGACTAGGGCTGAGACCCAGTACTTC CASSPTRAETQYF
- TRBJ1-4 TRBV2 TRBD1 TGTGCCAACAAACCGGGACAGTCGGGGGAAAAACTGTTTTTT CANKPGQSGEKLFF
- TRBJ2-5 TRBV28 - TGTGCCAGCAGTCCGTACCAAGAGACCCAGTACTTC CASSPYQETQYF
- TRBJ1-3 TRBV18 - TGTGCCAGCTCACCACCGAACAGGGATGGAAACACCATATATTTT CASSPPNRDGNTIYF
once TRBJ2-2 TRBV7-3 - TGTGCCAGCAGCTTAATGGCAGCGAACACCGGGGAGCTGTTTTTT CASSLMAANTGELFF
few TRBJ1-1 TRBV29-1 - TGCAGCGTGACCCGCGATAGAACAGGGAACACTGAAGCTTTCTTT CSVTRDRTGNTEAFF
- TRBJ1-2 TRBV27 TRBD1 TGTGCCAGCAGTCCCAGCCAGGGGGCGCTTGTGTATGGCTACACCTTC CASSPSQGALVYGYTF
- TRBJ2-2 TRBV6-6 TRBD1 TGTGCCAGCAGTTATCGGACAGGGAGGCTGTTTTTT CASSYRTGRLFF
- TRBJ1-5 TRBV28 TRBD1 TGTGCCAGCATAACCGGGACAGGGTATCAGCCCCAGCATTTT CASITGTGYQPQHF
- TRBJ2-5 TRBV5-1 - TGCGCCAGCAGCTCCCGAGGGGGAGAGACCCAGTACTTC CASSSRGGETQYF
- TRBJ2-3 TRBV5-4 TRBD2 TGTGCCAGCAGCCCCTTTAGCGGGGGGGCCACAGATACGCAGTATTTT CASSPFSGGATDTQYF
- TRBJ1-3 TRBV19 - TGTGCCAGTAGTATAGGCACAGCTGGAAACACCATATATTTT CASSIGTAGNTIYF
- TRBJ1-6 TRBV6-6 - TGTGCCAGCAGTGACTTGACAGCAAATTCACCCCTCCACTTT CASSDLTANSPLHF
- TRBJ2-5 TRBV27 TRBD1 TGTGCCAGCAGTGGGACAGGGGGCTGGGGCCAAGAGACCCAGTACTTC CASSGTGGWGQETQYF
- TRBJ2-1 TRBV5-1 - TGCGCCAGCAGCTTGGTAGACAGGAGCGCCTACAATGAGCAGTTCTTC CASSLVDRSAYNEQFF
- TRBJ2-3 TRBV2 - TGTGCCAGCGGTTCCACAGGGGATACGCAGTATTTT CASGSTGDTQYF
- TRBJ2-5 TRBV7-9 - TGTGCCAGCAGCTTAGCGCTACAAGAGACCCAGTACTTC CASSLALQETQYF
- TRBJ1-3 TRBV7-8 TRBD1 TGTGCCAGCAGCTTATATCGTACAGGGGGAACTGGAAACACCATATATTTT CASSLYRTGGTGNTIYF
- TRBJ1-5 TRBV6-6 TRBD1 TGTGCCAGCAGTAGGACAGGGCACAATCAGCCCCAGCATTTT CASSRTGHNQPQHF
few TRBJ1-6 TRBV5-6 - TGTGCCAGCAGCGGGGACACGGTTTCACCCCTCCACTTT CASSGDTVSPLHF
once TRBJ2-7 TRBV4-1 TRBD2 TGCGCCAGCAGCCAGTGGGTGGGACTAGCACAGCAGTACTTC CASSQWVGLAQQYF
once TRBJ2-6 TRBV10-3 TRBD2 TGTGCCACTTCGGGACCGGGACTAGCGGGGTCTGGGGCCAACGTCCTGACTTTC CATSGPGLAGSGANVLTF
- TRBJ2-7 TRBV4-1 - TGCGCCAGCAGCCAAGAGCCTAGCCAGAGCTCCTACGAGCAGTACTTC CASSQEPSQSSYEQYF
- TRBJ1-1 TRBV21-1 - TGTGCCAGCAAACAGGCCTGGAACACTGAAGCTTTCTTT CASKQAWNTEAFF
once TRBJ2-2 TRBV4-1 - TGCGCCAGCAGCCAAGTAGGGGGGGCCGGGGAGCTGTTTTTT CASSQVGGAGELFF
- TRBJ2-3 TRBV5-1 TRBD1 TGCGCCAGCACATTACAGGGGGCAACAGATACGCAGTATTTT CASTLQGATDTQYF
- TRBJ2-7 TRBV4-2 - TGTGCCAGCAGCCTGCGTGAACGCATCGGGGGGCAATCATACTACGAGCAGTACTTC CASSLRERIGGQSYYEQYF